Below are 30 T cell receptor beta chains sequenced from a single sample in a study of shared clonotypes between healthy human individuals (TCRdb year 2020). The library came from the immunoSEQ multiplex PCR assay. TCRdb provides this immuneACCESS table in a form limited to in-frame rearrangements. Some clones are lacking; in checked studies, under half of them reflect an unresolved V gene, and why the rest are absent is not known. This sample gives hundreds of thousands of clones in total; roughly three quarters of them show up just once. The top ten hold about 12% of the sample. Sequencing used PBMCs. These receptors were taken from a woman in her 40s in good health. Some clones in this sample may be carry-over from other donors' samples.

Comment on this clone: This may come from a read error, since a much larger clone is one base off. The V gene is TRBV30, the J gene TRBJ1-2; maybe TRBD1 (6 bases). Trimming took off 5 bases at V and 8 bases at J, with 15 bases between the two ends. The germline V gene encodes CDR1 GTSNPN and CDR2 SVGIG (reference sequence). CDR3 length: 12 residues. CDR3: CAWRGGAGGYTF. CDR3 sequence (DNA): TGTGCCTGGCGCGGGGGGGCGGGCGGCTACACCTTC.

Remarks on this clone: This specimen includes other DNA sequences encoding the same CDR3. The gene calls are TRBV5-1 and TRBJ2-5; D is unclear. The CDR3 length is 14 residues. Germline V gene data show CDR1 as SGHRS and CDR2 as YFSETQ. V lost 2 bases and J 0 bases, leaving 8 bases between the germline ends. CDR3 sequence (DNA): TGCGCCAGCAGCTTTACCGCGGACCAAGAGACCCAGTACTTC. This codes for CASSFTADQETQYF.

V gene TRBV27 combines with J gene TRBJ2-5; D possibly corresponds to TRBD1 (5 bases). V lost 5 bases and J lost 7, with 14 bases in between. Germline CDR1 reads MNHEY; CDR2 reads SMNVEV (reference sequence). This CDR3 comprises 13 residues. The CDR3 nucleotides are TGTGCCAGCAGTATGGACACCAAGGGGACCCAGTACTTC. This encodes CASSMDTKGTQYF.

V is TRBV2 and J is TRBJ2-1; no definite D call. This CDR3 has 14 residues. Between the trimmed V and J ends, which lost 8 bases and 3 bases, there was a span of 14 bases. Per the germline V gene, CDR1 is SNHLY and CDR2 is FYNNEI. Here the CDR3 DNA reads TGTGCCAGCGAGAGAGGATCCAACTACAATGAGCAGTTCTTC. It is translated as CASERGSNYNEQFF.

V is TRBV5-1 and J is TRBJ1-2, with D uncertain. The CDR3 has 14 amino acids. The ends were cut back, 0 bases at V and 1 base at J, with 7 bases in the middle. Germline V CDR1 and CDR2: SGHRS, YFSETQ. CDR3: CASSLGRDNYGYTF. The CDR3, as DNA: TGCGCCAGCAGCTTGGGTAGGGATAACTATGGCTACACCTTC.

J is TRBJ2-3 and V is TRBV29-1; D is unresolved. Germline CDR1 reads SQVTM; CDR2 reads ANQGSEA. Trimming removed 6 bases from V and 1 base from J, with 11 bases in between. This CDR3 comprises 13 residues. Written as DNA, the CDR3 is TGCAGCGTCTCGAAAGCTGGCACAGATACGCAGTATTTT. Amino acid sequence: CSVSKAGTDTQYF.

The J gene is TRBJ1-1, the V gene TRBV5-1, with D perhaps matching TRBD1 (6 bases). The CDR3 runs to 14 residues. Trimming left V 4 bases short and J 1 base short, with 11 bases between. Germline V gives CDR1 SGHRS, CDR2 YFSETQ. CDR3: CASSVQTGNTEAFF. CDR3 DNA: TGCGCCAGCAGCGTCCAGACAGGGAACACTGAAGCTTTCTTT.

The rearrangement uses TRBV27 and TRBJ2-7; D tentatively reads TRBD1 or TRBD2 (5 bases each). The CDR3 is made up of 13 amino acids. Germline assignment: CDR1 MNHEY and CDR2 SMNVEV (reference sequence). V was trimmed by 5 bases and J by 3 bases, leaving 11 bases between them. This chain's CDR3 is CASSLGTFYEQYF. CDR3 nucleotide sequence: TGTGCCAGCAGTCTAGGGACGTTCTACGAGCAGTACTTC.

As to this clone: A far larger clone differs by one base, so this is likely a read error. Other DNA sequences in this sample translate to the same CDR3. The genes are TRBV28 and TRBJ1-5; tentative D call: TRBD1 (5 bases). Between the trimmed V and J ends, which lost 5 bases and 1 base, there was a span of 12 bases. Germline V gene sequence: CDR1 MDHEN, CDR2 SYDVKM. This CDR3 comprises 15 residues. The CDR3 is CASSIQDTSNQPQHF. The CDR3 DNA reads TGTGCCAGCAGTATCCAGGACACCAGCAATCAGCCCCAGCATTTT.

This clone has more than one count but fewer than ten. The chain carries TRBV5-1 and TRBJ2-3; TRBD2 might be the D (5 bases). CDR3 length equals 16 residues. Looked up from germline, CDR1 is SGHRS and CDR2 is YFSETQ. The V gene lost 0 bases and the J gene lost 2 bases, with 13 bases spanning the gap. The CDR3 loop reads CASSLVGSGSTDTQYF. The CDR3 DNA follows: TGCGCCAGCAGCTTGGTAGGGAGCGGTTCCACAGATACGCAGTATTTT.

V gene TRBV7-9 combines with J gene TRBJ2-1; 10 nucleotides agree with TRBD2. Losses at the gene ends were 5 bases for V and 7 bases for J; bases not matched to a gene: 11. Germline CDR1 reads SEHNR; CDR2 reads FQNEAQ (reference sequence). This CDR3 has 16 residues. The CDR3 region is CASSPSVASGSNEQFF. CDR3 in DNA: TGTGCCAGCAGCCCATCTGTAGCTAGCGGGAGTAATGAGCAGTTCTTC.

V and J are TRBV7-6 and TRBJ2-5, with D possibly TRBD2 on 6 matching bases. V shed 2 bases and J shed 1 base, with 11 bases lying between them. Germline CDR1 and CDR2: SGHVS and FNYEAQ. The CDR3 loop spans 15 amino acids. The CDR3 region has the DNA TGTGCCAGCAGCTTAAATCCTAGCGCCCAAGAGACCCAGTACTTC. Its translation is CASSLNPSAQETQYF.

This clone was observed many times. This chain's CDR3 is CASSTRWGLAGPTGELFF. The CDR3 DNA reads as TGTGCCAGCAGTACCCGATGGGGACTAGCGGGGCCCACCGGGGAGCTGTTTTTT. The chain has TRBV27 and TRBJ2-2; TRBD2 aligns across 13 bases. The CDR3 extends over 18 amino acids. The ends lost 5 bases at V and 4 bases at J; junction bases unmatched: 10. From germline, CDR1 is MNHEY and CDR2 SMNVEV (reference sequence).

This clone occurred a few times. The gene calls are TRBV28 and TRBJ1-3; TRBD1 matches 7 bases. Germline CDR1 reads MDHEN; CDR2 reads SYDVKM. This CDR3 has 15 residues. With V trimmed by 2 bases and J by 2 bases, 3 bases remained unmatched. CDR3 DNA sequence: TGTGCCAGCAGTTTACAGGGGACAGCTGGAAACACCATATATTTT. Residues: CASSLQGTAGNTIYF.

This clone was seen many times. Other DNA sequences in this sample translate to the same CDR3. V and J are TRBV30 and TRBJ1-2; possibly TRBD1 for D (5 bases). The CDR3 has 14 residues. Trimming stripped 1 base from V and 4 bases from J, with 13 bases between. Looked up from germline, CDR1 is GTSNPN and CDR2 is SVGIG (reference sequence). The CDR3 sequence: CAWSDSGQAYGYTF. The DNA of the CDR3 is TGTGCCTGGAGTGACTCGGGGCAGGCCTATGGCTACACCTTC.

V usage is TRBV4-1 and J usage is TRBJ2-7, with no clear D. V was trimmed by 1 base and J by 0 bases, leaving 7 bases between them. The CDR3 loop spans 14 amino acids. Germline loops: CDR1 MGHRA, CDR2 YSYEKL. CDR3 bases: TGCGCCAGCAGCCAAGGGGATAGCTCCTACGAGCAGTACTTC. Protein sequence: CASSQGDSSYEQYF.

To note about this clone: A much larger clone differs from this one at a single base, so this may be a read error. The DNA for the CDR3 is TGTGCCAGCAGCCCCGGACTGGGAACCAACACCGGGGAGCTGTTTTTT. Translated: CASSPGLGTNTGELFF. V and J are TRBV7-8 and TRBJ2-2, with a tentative D call TRBD2 (5 bases). Trimming removed 5 bases at V and 2 bases at J, with 15 bases between. The germline V gene encodes CDR1 SGHVS and CDR2 FQNEAQ. The CDR3 covers 16 residues.

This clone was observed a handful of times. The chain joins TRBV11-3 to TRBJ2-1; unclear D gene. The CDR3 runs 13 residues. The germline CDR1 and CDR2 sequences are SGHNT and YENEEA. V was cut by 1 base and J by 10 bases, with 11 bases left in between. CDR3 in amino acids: CASSLGRLQEQFF. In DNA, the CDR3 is TGTGCCAGCAGCTTAGGACGCCTCCAAGAGCAGTTCTTC.

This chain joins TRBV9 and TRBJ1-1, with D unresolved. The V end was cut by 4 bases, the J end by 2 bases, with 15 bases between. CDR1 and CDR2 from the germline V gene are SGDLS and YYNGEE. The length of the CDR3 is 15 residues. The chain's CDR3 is CASSPSGWSNTEAFF. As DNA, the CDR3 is TGTGCCAGCAGCCCCAGTGGGTGGAGCAACACTGAAGCTTTCTTT.

The CDR3, as DNA: TGTGCCAGCAGTTACGTTCTAGGGGAGACCCAGTACTTC. This translates into CASSYVLGETQYF. The genes are TRBV6-5 and TRBJ2-5; no clear D. The CDR3 spans 13 residues. Trimming shortened V by 2 bases and J by 5 bases, and 9 bases separated the two germline ends. CDR1 and CDR2 from the germline V gene are MNHEY and SVGAGI.

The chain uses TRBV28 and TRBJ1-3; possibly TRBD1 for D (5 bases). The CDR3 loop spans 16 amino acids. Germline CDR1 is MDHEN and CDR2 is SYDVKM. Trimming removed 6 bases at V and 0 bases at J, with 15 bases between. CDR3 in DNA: TGTGCCAGCAGCCCCGGGTGGGGCAGCTCTGGAAACACCATATATTTT. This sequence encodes CASSPGWGSSGNTIYF.

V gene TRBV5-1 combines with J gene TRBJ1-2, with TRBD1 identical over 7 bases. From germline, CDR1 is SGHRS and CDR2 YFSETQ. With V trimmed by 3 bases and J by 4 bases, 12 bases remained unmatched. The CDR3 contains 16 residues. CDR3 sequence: CASSSSLRTGGYGYTF. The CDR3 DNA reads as TGCGCCAGCAGCTCAAGCCTAAGGACAGGTGGCTATGGCTACACCTTC.

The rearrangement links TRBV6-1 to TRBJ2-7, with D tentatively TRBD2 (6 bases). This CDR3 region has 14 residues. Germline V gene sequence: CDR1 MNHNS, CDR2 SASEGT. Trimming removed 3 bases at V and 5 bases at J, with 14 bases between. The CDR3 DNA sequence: TGTGCCAGCAGTGATTCTACAGGAGGGAACGAGCAGTACTTC. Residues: CASSDSTGGNEQYF.

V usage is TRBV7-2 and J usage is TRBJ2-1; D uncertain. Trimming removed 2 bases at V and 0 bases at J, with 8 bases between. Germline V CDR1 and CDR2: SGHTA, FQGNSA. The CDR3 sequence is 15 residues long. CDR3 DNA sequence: TGTGCCAGCAGCTTACTTCAGCACTCCTACAATGAGCAGTTCTTC. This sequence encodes CASSLLQHSYNEQFF. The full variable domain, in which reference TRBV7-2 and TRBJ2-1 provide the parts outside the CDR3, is GAGVSQSPSNKVTEKGKDVELRCDPISGHTALYWYRQSLGQGLEFLIYFQGNSAPDKSGLPSDRFSAERTGGSVSTLTIQRTQQEDSAVYLCASSLLQHSYNEQFFGPGTRLTVL.

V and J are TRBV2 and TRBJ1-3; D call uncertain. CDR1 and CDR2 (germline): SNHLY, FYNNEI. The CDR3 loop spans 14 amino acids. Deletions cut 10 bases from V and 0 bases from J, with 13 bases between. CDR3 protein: CAIAESYSGNTIYF. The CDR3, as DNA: TGTGCCATCGCCGAATCATACTCTGGAAACACCATATATTTT.

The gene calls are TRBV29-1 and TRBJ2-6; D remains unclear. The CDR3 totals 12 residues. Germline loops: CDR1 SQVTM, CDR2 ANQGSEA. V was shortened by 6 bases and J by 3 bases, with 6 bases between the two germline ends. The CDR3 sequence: CSVPGGANVLTF. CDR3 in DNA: TGCAGCGTCCCCGGTGGGGCCAACGTCCTGACTTTC.

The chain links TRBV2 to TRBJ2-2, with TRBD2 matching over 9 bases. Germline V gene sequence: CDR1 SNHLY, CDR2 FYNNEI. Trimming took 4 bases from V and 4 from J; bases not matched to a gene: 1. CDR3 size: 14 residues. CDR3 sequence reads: CASSGGRATGELFF. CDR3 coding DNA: TGTGCCAGCAGTGGCGGGAGGGCCACCGGGGAGCTGTTTTTT.

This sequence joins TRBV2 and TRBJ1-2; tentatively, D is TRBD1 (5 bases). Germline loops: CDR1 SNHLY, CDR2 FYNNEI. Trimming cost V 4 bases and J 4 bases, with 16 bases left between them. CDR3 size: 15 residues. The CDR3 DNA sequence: TGTGCCAGCAGTGCCCTCCTGGACATAGGCTATGGCTACACCTTC. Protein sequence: CASSALLDIGYGYTF.

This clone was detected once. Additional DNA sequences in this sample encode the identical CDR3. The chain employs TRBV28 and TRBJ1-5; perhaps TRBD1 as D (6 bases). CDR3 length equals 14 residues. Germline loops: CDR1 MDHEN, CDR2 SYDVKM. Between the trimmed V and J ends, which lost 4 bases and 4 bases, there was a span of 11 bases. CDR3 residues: CASSSPTGNQPQHF. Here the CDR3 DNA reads TGTGCCAGCAGTTCCCCGACAGGAAATCAGCCCCAGCATTTT.

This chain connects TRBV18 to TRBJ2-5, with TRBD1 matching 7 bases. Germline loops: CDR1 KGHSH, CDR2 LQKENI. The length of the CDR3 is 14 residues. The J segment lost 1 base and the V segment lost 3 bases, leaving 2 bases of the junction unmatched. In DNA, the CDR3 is TGTGCCAGCTCACCCGGGACAGTCCAAGAGACCCAGTACTTC. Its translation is CASSPGTVQETQYF.